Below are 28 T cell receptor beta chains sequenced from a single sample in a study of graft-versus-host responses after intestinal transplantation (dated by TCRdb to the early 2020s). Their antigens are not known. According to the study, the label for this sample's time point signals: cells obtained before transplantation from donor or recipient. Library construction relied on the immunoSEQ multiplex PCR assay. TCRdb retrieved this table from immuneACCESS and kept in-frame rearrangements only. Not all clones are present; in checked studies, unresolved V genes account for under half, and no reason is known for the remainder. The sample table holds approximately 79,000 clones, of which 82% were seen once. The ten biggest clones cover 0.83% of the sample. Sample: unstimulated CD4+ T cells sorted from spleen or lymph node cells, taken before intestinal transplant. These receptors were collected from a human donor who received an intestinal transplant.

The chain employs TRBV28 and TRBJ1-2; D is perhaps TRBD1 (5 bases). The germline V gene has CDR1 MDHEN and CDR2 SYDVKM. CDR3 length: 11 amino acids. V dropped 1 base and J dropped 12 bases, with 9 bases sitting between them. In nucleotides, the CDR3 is TGTGCCAGCAGTTTATTTGGGACTCACACCTTC. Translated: CASSLFGTHTF.

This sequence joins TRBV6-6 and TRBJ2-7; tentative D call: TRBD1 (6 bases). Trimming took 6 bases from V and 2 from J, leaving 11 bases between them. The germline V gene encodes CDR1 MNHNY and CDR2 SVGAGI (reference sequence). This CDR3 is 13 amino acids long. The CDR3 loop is CASRPTGPYEQYF. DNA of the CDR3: TGTGCCAGCAGACCGACAGGCCCCTACGAGCAGTACTTC.

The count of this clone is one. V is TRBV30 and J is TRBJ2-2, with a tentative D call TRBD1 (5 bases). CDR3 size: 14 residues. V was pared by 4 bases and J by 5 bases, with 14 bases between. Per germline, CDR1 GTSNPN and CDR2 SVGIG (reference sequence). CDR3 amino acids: CAWKAGWSTGELFF. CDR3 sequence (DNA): TGTGCCTGGAAGGCAGGGTGGTCTACCGGGGAGCTGTTTTTT. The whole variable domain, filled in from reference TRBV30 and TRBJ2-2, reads SQTIHQWPATLVQPVGSPLSLECTVEGTSNPNLYWYRQAAGRGLQLLFYSVGIGQISSEVPQNLSASRPQDRQFILSSKKLLLSDSGFYLCAWKAGWSTGELFFGEGSRLTVL.

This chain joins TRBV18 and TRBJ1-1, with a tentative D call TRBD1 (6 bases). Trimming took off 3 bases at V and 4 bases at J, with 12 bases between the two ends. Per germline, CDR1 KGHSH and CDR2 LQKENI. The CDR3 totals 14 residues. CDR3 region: CASSPQTGITEAFF. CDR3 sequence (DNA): TGTGCCAGCTCACCGCAAACAGGGATCACTGAAGCTTTCTTT.

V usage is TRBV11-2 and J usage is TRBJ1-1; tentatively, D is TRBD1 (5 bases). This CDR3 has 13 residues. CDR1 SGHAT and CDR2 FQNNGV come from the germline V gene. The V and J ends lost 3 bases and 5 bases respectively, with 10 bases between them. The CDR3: CASSFTEGTEAFF. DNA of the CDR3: TGTGCCAGCAGCTTTACGGAGGGGACTGAAGCTTTCTTT.

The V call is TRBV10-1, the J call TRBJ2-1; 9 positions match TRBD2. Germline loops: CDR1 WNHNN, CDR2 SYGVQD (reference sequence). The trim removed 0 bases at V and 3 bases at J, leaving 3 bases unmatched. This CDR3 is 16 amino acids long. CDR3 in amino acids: CASSESMRGGYNEQFF. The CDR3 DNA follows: TGCGCCAGCAGTGAGTCGATGCGGGGGGGCTACAATGAGCAGTTCTTC.

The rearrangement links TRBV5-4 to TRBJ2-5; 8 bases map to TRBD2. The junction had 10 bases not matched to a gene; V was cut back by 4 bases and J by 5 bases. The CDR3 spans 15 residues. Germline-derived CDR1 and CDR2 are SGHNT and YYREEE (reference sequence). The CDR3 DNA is TGTGCCAGCAGCCGGGGGGGATCCGGCGGGGAGACCCAGTACTTC. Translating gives CASSRGGSGGETQYF. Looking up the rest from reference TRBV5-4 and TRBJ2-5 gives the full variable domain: ETGVTQSPTHLIKTRGQQVTLRCSSQSGHNTVSWYQQALGQGPQFIFQYYREEENGRGNFPPRFSGLQFPNYSSELNVNALELDDSALYLCASSRGGSGGETQYFGPGTRLLVL.

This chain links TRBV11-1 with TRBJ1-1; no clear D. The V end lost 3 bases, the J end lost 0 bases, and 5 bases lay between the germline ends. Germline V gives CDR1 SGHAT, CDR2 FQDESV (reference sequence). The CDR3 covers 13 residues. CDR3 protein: CASSFVMNTEAFF. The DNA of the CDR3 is TGTGCCAGCAGCTTTGTTATGAACACTGAAGCTTTCTTT.

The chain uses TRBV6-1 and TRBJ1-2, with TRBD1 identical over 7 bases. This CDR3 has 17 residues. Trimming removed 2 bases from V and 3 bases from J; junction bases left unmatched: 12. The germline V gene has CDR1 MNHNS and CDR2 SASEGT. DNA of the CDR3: TGTGCCAGCAGTGAACACCAATCGACAGGGACTTACTATGGCTACACCTTC. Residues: CASSEHQSTGTYYGYTF.

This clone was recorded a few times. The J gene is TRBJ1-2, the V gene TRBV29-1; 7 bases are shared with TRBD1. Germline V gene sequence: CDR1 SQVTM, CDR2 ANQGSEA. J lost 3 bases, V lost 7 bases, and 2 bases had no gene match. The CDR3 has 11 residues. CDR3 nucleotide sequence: TGCAGCGCCGGGACAGACTATGGCTACACCTTC. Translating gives CSAGTDYGYTF.

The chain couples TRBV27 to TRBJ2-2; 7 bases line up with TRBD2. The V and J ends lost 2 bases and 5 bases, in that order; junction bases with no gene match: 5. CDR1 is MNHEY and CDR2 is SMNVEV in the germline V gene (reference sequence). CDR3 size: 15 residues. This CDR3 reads CASSLKGRVTGELFF. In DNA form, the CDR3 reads TGTGCCAGCAGTTTAAAGGGGAGGGTTACCGGGGAGCTGTTTTTT.

CDR3 residues: CASSTYLGGSSYEQYF. The CDR3 DNA reads TGTGCCAGCAGCACCTACCTCGGGGGGAGCTCCTACGAGCAGTACTTC. The chain joins TRBV13 to TRBJ2-7, with 7 nucleotides matching TRBD2. V was clipped by 5 bases and J by 0 bases; unmatched bases: 10. The germline CDR1 and CDR2 sequences are PRHDT and FYEKMQ (reference sequence). The CDR3 runs to 16 residues.

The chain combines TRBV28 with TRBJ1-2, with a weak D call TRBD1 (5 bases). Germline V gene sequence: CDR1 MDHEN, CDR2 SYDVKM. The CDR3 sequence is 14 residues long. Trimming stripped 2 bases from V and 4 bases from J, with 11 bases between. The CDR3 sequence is CASSLTGGRYGYTF. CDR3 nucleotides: TGTGCCAGCAGTTTAACGGGGGGACGCTATGGCTACACCTTC.

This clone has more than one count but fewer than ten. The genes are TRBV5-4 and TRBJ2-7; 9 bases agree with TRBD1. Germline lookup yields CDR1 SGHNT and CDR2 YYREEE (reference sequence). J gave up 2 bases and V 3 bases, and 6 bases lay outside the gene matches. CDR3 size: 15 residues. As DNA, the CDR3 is TGTGCCAGCAGCTCCGGACAGGGGTATGCCTACGAGCAGTACTTC. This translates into CASSSGQGYAYEQYF. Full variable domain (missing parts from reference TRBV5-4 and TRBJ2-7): ETGVTQSPTHLIKTRGQQVTLRCSSQSGHNTVSWYQQALGQGPQFIFQYYREEENGRGNFPPRFSGLQFPNYSSELNVNALELDDSALYLCASSSGQGYAYEQYFGPGTRLTVT.

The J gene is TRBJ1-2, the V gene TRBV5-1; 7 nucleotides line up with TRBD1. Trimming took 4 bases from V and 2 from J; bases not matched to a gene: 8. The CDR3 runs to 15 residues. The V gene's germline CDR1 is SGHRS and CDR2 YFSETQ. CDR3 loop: CASSPDRVVNYGYTF. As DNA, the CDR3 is TGCGCCAGCAGCCCCGACAGGGTAGTAAACTATGGCTACACCTTC.

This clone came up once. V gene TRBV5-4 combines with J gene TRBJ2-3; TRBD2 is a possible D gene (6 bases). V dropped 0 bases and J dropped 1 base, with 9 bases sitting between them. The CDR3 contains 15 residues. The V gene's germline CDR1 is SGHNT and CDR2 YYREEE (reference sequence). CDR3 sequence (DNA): TGTGCCAGCAGCTTGGTCCAGCGGGGCACAGATACGCAGTATTTT. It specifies CASSLVQRGTDTQYF.

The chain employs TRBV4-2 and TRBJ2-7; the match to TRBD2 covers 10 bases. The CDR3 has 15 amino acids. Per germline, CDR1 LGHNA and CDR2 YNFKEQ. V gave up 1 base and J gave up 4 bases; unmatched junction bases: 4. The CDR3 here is CASSQGLAGDYEQYF. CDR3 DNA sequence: TGTGCCAGCAGCCAAGGACTAGCGGGCGATTACGAGCAGTACTTC.

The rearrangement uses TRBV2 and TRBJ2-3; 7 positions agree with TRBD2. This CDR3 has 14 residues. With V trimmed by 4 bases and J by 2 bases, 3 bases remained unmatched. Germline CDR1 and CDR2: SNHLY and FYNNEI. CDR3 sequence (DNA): TGTGCCAGCAGTGTCGGGACTAACACAGATACGCAGTATTTT. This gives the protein CASSVGTNTDTQYF.

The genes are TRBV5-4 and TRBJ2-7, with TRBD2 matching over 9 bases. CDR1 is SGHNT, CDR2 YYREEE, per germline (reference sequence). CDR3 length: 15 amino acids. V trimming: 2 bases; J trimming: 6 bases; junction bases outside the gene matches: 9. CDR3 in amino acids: CASSFLRGGPAEQYF. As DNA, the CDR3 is TGTGCCAGCAGCTTTTTGCGGGGGGGCCCGGCCGAGCAGTACTTC.

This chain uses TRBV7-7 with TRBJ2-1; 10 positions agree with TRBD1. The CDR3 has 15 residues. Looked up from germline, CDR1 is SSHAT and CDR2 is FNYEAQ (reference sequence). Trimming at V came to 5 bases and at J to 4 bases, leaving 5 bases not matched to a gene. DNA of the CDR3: TGTGCCAGCAGCCAGGACAGGGGGGCTTACAATGAGCAGTTCTTC. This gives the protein CASSQDRGAYNEQFF.

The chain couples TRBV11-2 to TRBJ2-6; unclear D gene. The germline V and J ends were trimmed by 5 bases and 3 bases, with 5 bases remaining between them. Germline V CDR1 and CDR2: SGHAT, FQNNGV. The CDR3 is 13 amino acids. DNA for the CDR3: TGTGCCAGCAGCCACAGTGGGGCCAACGTCCTGACTTTC. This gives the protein CASSHSGANVLTF.

The CDR3 DNA reads TGTGCCAGCTCAGTTGGGACAGGGGTGTCCCTGTACGAGCAGTACTTC. It specifies CASSVGTGVSLYEQYF. The J gene is TRBJ2-7, the V gene TRBV18, with 10 bases lining up with TRBD1. The CDR3 has 16 amino acids. Trimming took 5 bases from V and 4 from J; bases not matched to a gene: 11. The germline V gene has CDR1 KGHSH and CDR2 LQKENI.

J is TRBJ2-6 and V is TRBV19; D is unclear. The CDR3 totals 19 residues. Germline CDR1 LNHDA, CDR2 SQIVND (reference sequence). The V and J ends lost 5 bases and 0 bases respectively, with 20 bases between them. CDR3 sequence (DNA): TGTGCCAGTAGTTCCCCCCGCTTTGGGCCGTCCTCTGGGGCCAACGTCCTGACTTTC. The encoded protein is CASSSPRFGPSSGANVLTF.

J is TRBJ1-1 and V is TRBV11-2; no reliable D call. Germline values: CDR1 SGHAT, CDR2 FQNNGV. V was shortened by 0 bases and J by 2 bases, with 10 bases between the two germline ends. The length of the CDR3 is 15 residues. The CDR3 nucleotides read TGTGCCAGCAGCTTAGAGGCCGGGTACAACACTGAAGCTTTCTTT. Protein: CASSLEAGYNTEAFF. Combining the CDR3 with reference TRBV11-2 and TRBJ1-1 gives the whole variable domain EAGVAQSPRYKIIEKRQSVAFWCNPISGHATLYWYQQILGQGPKLLIQFQNNGVVDDSQLPKDRFSAERLKGVDSTLKIQPAKLEDSAVYLCASSLEAGYNTEAFFGQGTRLTVV.

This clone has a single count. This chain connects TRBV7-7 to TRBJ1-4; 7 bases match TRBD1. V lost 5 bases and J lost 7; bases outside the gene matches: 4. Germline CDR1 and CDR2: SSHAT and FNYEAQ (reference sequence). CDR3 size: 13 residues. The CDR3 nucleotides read TGTGCCAGCAGCCAGGGGGTTTTTGAAAAACTGTTTTTT. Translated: CASSQGVFEKLFF.

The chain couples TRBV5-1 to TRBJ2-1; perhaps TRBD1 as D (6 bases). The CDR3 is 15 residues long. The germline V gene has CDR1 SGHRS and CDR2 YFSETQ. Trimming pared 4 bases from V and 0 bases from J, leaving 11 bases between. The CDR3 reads CASSPTGSSYNEQFF. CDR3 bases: TGCGCCAGCAGCCCAACAGGGAGCTCCTACAATGAGCAGTTCTTC.

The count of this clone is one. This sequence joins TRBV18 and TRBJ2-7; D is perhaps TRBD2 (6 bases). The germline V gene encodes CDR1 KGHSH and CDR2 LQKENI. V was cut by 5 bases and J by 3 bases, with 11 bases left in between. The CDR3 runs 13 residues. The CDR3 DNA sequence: TGTGCCAGCTCAGCGGGAACCAGCTACGAGCAGTACTTC. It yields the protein CASSAGTSYEQYF.

As DNA, the CDR3 is TGTGCCTGGAGCGCGGGGAAGGAAAAACTGTTTTTT. Translation: CAWSAGKEKLFF. This chain connects TRBV30 to TRBJ1-4; D not certain. CDR3 length: 12 residues. Per germline, CDR1 GTSNPN and CDR2 SVGIG (reference sequence). V lost 3 bases to trimming and J lost 8 bases, with 10 bases between them. The full variable domain, rest sourced from reference TRBV30 and TRBJ1-4, is SQTIHQWPATLVQPVGSPLSLECTVEGTSNPNLYWYRQAAGRGLQLLFYSVGIGQISSEVPQNLSASRPQDRQFILSSKKLLLSDSGFYLCAWSAGKEKLFFGSGTQLSVL.